Below are 7 T cell receptor beta chains sequenced from a single sample in a study of PD-L1 blockade in urothelial cancer. Produced via immunoSEQ multiplex PCR; TCRdb's table is partial and in-frame only. This table holds roughly 20,000 clones, just over 85% found once. The material was PBMCs, obtained around atezolizumab (anti-PD-L1) treatment. The receptors were gathered from a man aged 50-60 years with urothelial cancer.

This clone was seen more than once but under ten times. The V gene is TRBV2, the J gene TRBJ1-3; D is undetermined. The CDR3 totals 14 residues. CDR1 and CDR2 from the germline V gene are SNHLY and FYNNEI. V was cut by 6 bases and J by 7 bases, with 16 bases left in between. CDR3 nucleotide sequence: TGTGCCAGCAGGCAGGCAAATAATGGGAACACCATATATTTT. It translates to CASRQANNGNTIYF.

The V call is TRBV28, the J call TRBJ2-1; 14 nucleotides match TRBD2. CDR1 MDHEN and CDR2 SYDVKM come from the germline V gene. V dropped 5 bases and J dropped 2; count of bases not matched to a gene: 5. The CDR3 contains 17 residues. CDR3 protein: CASSVRTSGRPYNEQFF. The CDR3 nucleotides are TGTGCCAGCAGTGTACGGACTAGCGGGAGGCCCTACAATGAGCAGTTCTTC.

This clone occurred a few times. V and J are TRBV6-6 and TRBJ1-2; 9 nucleotides agree with TRBD1. Germline CDR1 MNHNY, CDR2 SVGAGI (reference sequence). This CDR3 has 13 residues. The ends lost 5 bases at V and 8 bases at J; junction bases unmatched: 6. CDR3 DNA: TGTGCCAGCAGTCGGGGACAGGGAGGAGGCTACACCTTC. Amino acids: CASSRGQGGGYTF.

The chain links TRBV10-1 to TRBJ1-4; 10 bases line up with TRBD1. V shed 3 bases and J 6 bases; nucleotides not matched to a gene: 4. From germline, CDR1 is WNHNN and CDR2 SYGVQD (reference sequence). The CDR3 is 15 amino acids. In nucleotides, the CDR3 is TGCGCCAGCAGTGAAGGACAGGGGGATGATGAAAAACTGTTTTTT. It codes for CASSEGQGDDEKLFF.

The rearrangement links TRBV7-8 to TRBJ2-2, with TRBD2 identical over 8 bases. CDR1 is SGHVS and CDR2 is FQNEAQ in the germline V gene. The CDR3 is 14 residues long. The trim removed 6 bases at V and 7 bases at J, leaving 7 bases unmatched. In DNA, the CDR3 is TGTGCCAGCAGGGAAGCGGGAGCAATCGGGGAGCTGTTTTTT. It codes for CASREAGAIGELFF.

The rearrangement uses TRBV30 and TRBJ2-7; D is possibly TRBD1 (6 bases). Germline lookup yields CDR1 GTSNPN and CDR2 SVGIG (reference sequence). The CDR3 is 13 amino acids. V lost 0 bases and J lost 8, with 14 bases in between. CDR3 nucleotide sequence: TGTGCCTGGAGTGTTGGGACATCGAAACAGCAGTACTTC. Its translation is CAWSVGTSKQQYF.

This chain links TRBV12-5 with TRBJ2-3; 10 positions match TRBD2. Germline CDR1 is LGHNT and CDR2 is FRNRAP. This CDR3 comprises 16 residues. Trimming removed 6 bases from V and 0 bases from J; junction bases left unmatched: 6. The CDR3: CASGRSGGESTDTQYF. Here the CDR3 DNA reads TGTGCTAGTGGCCGGAGCGGGGGGGAGAGCACAGATACGCAGTATTTT.